A selection of T cell receptor beta chains follows, all from one sample in a study of T cells in Graves' hyperthyroidism and ophthalmopathy. TCRdb fed the multiplex PCR reads into MiXCR, producing one record per CDR3 protein. Of approximately 400,000 distinct CDR3 sequences in the sample, around 16% were seen once. What was sequenced was blood. These receptors originate from a woman younger than 35 with Graves' hyperthyroidism. Both conserved end residues are part of each CDR3. Only some rows state a clone size, as once, few, many or a class for expanded clones.

V gene,clone size,CDR3 protein
TRBV2,many,CASSRRDRTTDTQYF
TRBV10-3,NA,CAIMTVANYGYTF
TRBV19,NA,CASARDRGLSGANVLTF
TRBV11-2,few,CASRIGGGLISTDTQYF
TRBV2,many,CASSELTDTQYF
TRBV28,many,CASSSSGQSSYEQYF
TRBV7-9,few,CASSLGGVTFGQGYEQYF
TRBV6-1,many,CASSADRINNSPLHF
TRBV5-1,many,CASSLGTGVSYEQYF
TRBV10-1,NA,CASSDLETQYF
TRBV2,NA,CAGRETAGELFF